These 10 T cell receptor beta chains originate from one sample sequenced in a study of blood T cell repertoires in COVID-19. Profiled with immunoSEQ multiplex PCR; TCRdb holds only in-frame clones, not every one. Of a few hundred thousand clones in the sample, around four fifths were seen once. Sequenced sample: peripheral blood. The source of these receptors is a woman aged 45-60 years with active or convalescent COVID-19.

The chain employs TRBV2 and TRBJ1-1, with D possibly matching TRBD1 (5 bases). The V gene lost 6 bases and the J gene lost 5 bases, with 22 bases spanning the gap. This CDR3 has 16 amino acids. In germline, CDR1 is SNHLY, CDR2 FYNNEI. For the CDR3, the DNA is TGTGCCAGCAGCGACTTAAGACAGCCCGGGCGTACTGAAGCTTTCTTT. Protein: CASSDLRQPGRTEAFF.

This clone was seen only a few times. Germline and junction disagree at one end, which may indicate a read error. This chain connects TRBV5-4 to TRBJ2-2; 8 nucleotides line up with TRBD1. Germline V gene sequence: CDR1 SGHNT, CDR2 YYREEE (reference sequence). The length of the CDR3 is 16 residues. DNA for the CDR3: TGTGCCAGCAACTTGGGGGCAGGGGGCAGCGGCGGGGAGCTGTTTTTT. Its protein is CASNLGAGGSGGELFF.

The CDR3 region has the DNA TGTGCCAGTAGTCCCGACAGCGACAATGAGCAGTTCTTC. It codes for CASSPDSDNEQFF. The rearrangement links TRBV19 to TRBJ2-1; weak D call: TRBD1 (5 bases). Germline V gene data show CDR1 as LNHDA and CDR2 as SQIVND (reference sequence). Trimming pared 5 bases from V and 5 bases from J, leaving 10 bases between. This CDR3 spans 13 amino acids. The full variable domain, its missing parts supplied by reference TRBV19 and TRBJ2-1, is DGGITQSPKYLFRKEGQNVTLSCEQNLNHDAMYWYRQDPGQGLRLIYYSQIVNDFQKGDIAEGYSVSREKKESFPLTVTSAQKNPTAFYLCASSPDSDNEQFFGPGTRLTVL.

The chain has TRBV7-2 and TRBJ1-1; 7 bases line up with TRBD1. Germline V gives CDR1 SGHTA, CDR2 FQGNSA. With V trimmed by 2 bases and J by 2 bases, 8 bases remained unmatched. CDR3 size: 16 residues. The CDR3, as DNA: TGTGCCAGCAGCTTAAAACAGGGGCCCGACAACACTGAAGCTTTCTTT. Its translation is CASSLKQGPDNTEAFF. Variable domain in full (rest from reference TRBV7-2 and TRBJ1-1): GAGVSQSPSNKVTEKGKDVELRCDPISGHTALYWYRQSLGQGLEFLIYFQGNSAPDKSGLPSDRFSAERTGGSVSTLTIQRTQQEDSAVYLCASSLKQGPDNTEAFFGQGTRLTVV.

This chain's CDR3 is CASSYSNRGYYGYTF. The DNA for the CDR3 is TGTGCCAGCAGTTACTCGAACAGGGGGTACTATGGCTACACCTTC. The genes are TRBV6-5 and TRBJ1-2; 8 bases align to TRBD1. The CDR3 has 15 amino acids. Unmatched junction bases numbered 3, after V lost 0 bases and J lost 3 bases. Germline values: CDR1 MNHEY, CDR2 SVGAGI.

In DNA form, the CDR3 reads TGTGCCAGCAGACTCCGGCGGTGGCAGGGTTGGACTGAAGCTTTCTTT. It is translated as CASRLRRWQGWTEAFF. The J gene is TRBJ1-1, the V gene TRBV28; possible D gene TRBD1, 5 bases. V shed 6 bases and J shed 5 bases, with 22 bases lying between them. The CDR3 length is 16 residues. CDR1 is MDHEN, CDR2 SYDVKM, per germline.

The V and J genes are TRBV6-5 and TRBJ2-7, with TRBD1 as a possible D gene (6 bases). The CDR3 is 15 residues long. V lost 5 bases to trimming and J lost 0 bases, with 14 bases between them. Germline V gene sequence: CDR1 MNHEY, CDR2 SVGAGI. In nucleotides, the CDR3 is TGTGCCAGCAGTACTGGGGGCTCCACCTCCTACGAGCAGTACTTC. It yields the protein CASSTGGSTSYEQYF.

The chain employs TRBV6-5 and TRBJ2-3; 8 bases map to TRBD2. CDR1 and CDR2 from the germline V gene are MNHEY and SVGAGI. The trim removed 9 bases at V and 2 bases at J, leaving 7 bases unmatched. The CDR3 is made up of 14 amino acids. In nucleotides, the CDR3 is TGTGCCAGTAGTCAGCGGGAGATCACAGATACGCAGTATTTT. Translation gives CASSQREITDTQYF.

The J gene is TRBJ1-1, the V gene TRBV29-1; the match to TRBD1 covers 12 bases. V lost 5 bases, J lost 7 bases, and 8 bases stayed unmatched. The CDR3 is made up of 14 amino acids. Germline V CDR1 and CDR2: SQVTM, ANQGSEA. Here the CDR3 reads CSVYAGTGGGEAFF. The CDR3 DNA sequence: TGCAGCGTTTACGCCGGGACAGGGGGCGGTGAAGCTTTCTTT.

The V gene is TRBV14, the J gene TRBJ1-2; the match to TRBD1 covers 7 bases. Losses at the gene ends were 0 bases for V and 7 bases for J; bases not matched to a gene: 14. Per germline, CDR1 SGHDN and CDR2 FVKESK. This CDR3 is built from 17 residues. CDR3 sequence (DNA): TGTGCCAGCAGCCAAGATAGTTGGGGGACAGCCTTTTTTGGCTACACCTTC. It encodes CASSQDSWGTAFFGYTF.